This TCR beta chain came from a study of shared clonotypes between healthy human individuals. Adult Caucasians living in Nashville, Tennessee made up all of the donors. For sorted subsets, 200 ng DNA per replicate equaled around 28,000 T cell genomes. The data were produced by immunoSEQ multiplex PCR, yet TCRdb's version contains in-frame clones alone and is incomplete. This repertoire shows over a million clones, about 96% found once; its top ten account for about 1%. Germline V CDR1 and CDR2: SGHNT, YYREEE (reference sequence). The CDR3 is made up of 15 amino acids. The V end was cut by 4 bases, the J end by 5 bases, with 18 bases between.

The sequenced sample was naive CD4+ T cells sorted from blood. Subset meaning: CD45RA+ positively selected. V usage is TRBV5-4 and J usage is TRBJ2-5; a weak D match, TRBD2 (7 bases). This TCR derives from a man aged 25 to 40 in good health. CDR3 sequence (DNA): TGTGCCAGCAGCGCCCCGGGGGGCGGAGGCGAGACCCAGTACTTC. As protein: CASSAPGGGGETQYF.